Below, 3 T cell receptor beta chains from the same sample are listed, as sequenced in a study of long-term antiretroviral therapy in people with HIV (dated 2022 in TCRdb). The immunoSEQ hsTCRB v3.0 assay was used at survey level resolution to sequence the TRB variable region. TCRdb obtained this table from immuneACCESS and retained in-frame rearrangements with V and J assigned. These tables miss some clones; where compared with another copy, unresolved V genes account for less than half of the shortfall, and the remainder is unexplained. The sample table contains roughly 19,000 clones; only one count was recorded for approximately 88% of them. Jointly, the top ten make up 8.8% of the sample. Specimen: unsorted PBMCs, collected 1.2 years after starting antiretroviral therapy. The origin of the receptors is a woman aged 40 to 50 with HIV.

This sequence joins TRBV19 and TRBJ2-1; 7 bases fit TRBD2. CDR3 length equals 14 residues. Germline values: CDR1 LNHDA, CDR2 SQIVND (reference sequence). Unmatched junction bases numbered 10, after V lost 7 bases and J lost 7 bases. CDR3 amino acids: CASTSGQFVNEQFF. The CDR3, as DNA: TGTGCCAGTACTAGCGGTCAATTCGTGAATGAGCAGTTCTTC.

The V and J genes are TRBV10-2 and TRBJ2-7; 9 bases are shared with TRBD2. The germline CDR1 and CDR2 sequences are WSHSY and SAAADI. V shed 8 bases and J 2 bases; nucleotides not matched to a gene: 13. CDR3 size: 16 residues. CDR3 in amino acids: CASGGGGTSIPYEQYF. CDR3 in DNA: TGCGCCAGCGGGGGTGGTGGGACTAGCATCCCCTACGAGCAGTACTTC.

The rearrangement joins TRBV18 to TRBJ2-5; D remains ambiguous. Germline V CDR1 and CDR2: KGHSH, LQKENI. The CDR3 is 11 amino acids. With 2 bases removed from V and 3 bases from J, the gap between germline ends came to 1 base. The CDR3 reads CASSPEETQYF. CDR3 DNA: TGTGCCAGCTCACCAGAAGAGACCCAGTACTTC.